This paragraph reports one TCR beta chain. This entry belongs to a study of blood T cells in healthy people across ages. Turning to the study itself: About one barcoded TCR beta cDNA was captured per two T cells.

Next came a second PCR, run for about 6 to 11 cycles, which used a sample-barcoded 5' primer along with a J-beta primer mix. Each cDNA molecule was tagged by a template-switch adaptor with 12 random nucleotides. TCRdb reprocessed the 5' RACE reads via MiXCR and lists one record per CDR3 protein. This sample carries about 830,000 distinct CDR3 sequences, 62% of them seen once, and the ten largest clones take about a quarter. V was pared by 5 bases and J by 4 bases, with 11 bases of the junction left unmatched. Per the germline V gene, CDR1 is SGHTA and CDR2 is FQGTGA. The CDR3 covers 16 residues. The sample was blood. The genes are TRBV7-3 and TRBJ1-2; TRBD1 aligns across 9 bases. The clonotype comes from a young man in good health. The CDR3 nucleotides are TGTGCCAGCAGCCGGACAGGGGCGACTACAGGCTATGGCTACACCTTC. Protein sequence: CASSRTGATTGYGYTF.